The 11 T cell receptor beta chains listed next were all sequenced from one sample in a study of OX40 agonist ivuxolimab in advanced cancers. This table comes from immunoSEQ multiplex PCR, and its TCRdb copy is limited to in-frame clones, with some not included. This table holds fewer than 15,000 clones, 82% found once. The sample consisted of CD4+ or CD8+ T cells sorted from blood, taken in a trial of the OX40 agonist ivuxolimab. These receptors came from an adult with an advanced solid tumor such as melanoma, head and neck, liver or kidney cancer.

This clone was found a few times. The chain has TRBV6-5 and TRBJ1-2; D is possibly TRBD1 (6 bases). Germline assignment: CDR1 MNHEY and CDR2 SVGAGI. Trimming stripped 2 bases from V and 8 bases from J, with 12 bases between. The CDR3 covers 13 residues. CDR3 nucleotide sequence: TGTGCCAGCAGTTACGCATCAGGGGTCGGCTACACCTTC. Translation: CASSYASGVGYTF.

The V gene is TRBV25-1, the J gene TRBJ2-1; TRBD2 matches at 7 bases. Germline V gene data show CDR1 as MGHDK and CDR2 as SYGVNS. The CDR3 is made up of 11 amino acids. The trim removed 9 bases at V and 8 bases at J, leaving 4 bases unmatched. The DNA of the CDR3 is TGTGCCAGTGGGGGGGTCCATGAGCAGTTCTTC. Its protein is CASGGVHEQFF.

This clone has just one count. The V call is TRBV7-8, the J call TRBJ2-5; D gene ambiguous. Germline V gene data show CDR1 as SGHVS and CDR2 as FQNEAQ. V dropped 5 bases and J dropped 2 bases, with 9 bases sitting between them. This CDR3 is 13 amino acids long. The CDR3 bases are TGTGCCAGCAGCCCCAAGCGTCAAGAGACCCAGTACTTC. This codes for CASSPKRQETQYF.

The chain employs TRBV30 and TRBJ2-7; 8 bases map to TRBD2. This CDR3 has 13 residues. Germline loops: CDR1 GTSNPN, CDR2 SVGIG (reference sequence). V trimming: 2 bases; J trimming: 7 bases; junction bases outside the gene matches: 7. This CDR3 is CAWSPAGAGEQYF. The CDR3, as DNA: TGTGCCTGGAGTCCAGCGGGAGCCGGGGAGCAGTACTTC. Filled out from reference TRBV30 and TRBJ2-7, the complete variable domain reads SQTIHQWPATLVQPVGSPLSLECTVEGTSNPNLYWYRQAAGRGLQLLFYSVGIGQISSEVPQNLSASRPQDRQFILSSKKLLLSDSGFYLCAWSPAGAGEQYFGPGTRLTVT.

Here the CDR3 DNA reads TGTGCCAGCAGCCCTAACAGGGTGGCCGAGCAGTACTTC. It is translated as CASSPNRVAEQYF. The gene calls are TRBV13 and TRBJ2-7, with a possible D match to TRBD1 (6 bases). Germline loops: CDR1 PRHDT, CDR2 FYEKMQ (reference sequence). V dropped 5 bases and J dropped 6 bases, with 14 bases sitting between them. The CDR3 is made up of 13 amino acids. The full variable domain, in which reference TRBV13 and TRBJ2-7 provide the parts outside the CDR3, is AAGVIQSPRHLIKEKRETATLKCYPIPRHDTVYWYQQGPGQDPQFLISFYEKMQSDKGSIPDRFSAQQFSDYHSELNMSSLELGDSALYFCASSPNRVAEQYFGPGTRLTVT.

CDR3 in DNA: TGTGCCAGCAGCCCAACAGGGAGACATAATGAAAAACTGTTTTTT. Its translation is CASSPTGRHNEKLFF. The chain combines TRBV14 with TRBJ1-4, with TRBD1 as a possible D gene (6 bases). This CDR3 has 15 residues. Trimming cost V 4 bases and J 4 bases, with 13 bases left between them. The V gene's germline CDR1 is SGHDN and CDR2 FVKESK. The variable domain in full, with the rest retrieved from reference TRBV14 and TRBJ1-4, is EAGVTQFPSHSVIEKGQTVTLRCDPISGHDNLYWYRRVMGKEIKFLLHFVKESKQDESGMPNNRFLAERTGGTYSTLKVQPAELEDSGVYFCASSPTGRHNEKLFFGSGTQLSVL.

The genes are TRBV4-3 and TRBJ2-2, with a possible D match to TRBD2 (5 bases). The CDR3 contains 14 residues. Germline values: CDR1 LGHNA, CDR2 YSLEER. V gave up 1 base and J gave up 5 bases, with 8 bases separating them. CDR3 in DNA: TGCGCCAGCAGCCAAGGGGGAGAGACCGGGGAGCTGTTTTTT. Encoded protein: CASSQGGETGELFF.

This sequence joins TRBV2 and TRBJ1-2, with 8 bases aligning to TRBD1. With V trimmed by 5 bases and J by 4 bases, 12 bases remained unmatched. The CDR3 contains 16 residues. Germline CDR1 SNHLY, CDR2 FYNNEI. The CDR3 bases are TGTGCCAGCAGTTCCCCCGGGACAGGCCGAGGCTATGGCTACACCTTC. This sequence encodes CASSSPGTGRGYGYTF.

This rearrangement joins TRBV4-2 to TRBJ2-3; D is uncertain. CDR3 length: 15 residues. CDR1 is LGHNA and CDR2 is YNFKEQ in the germline V gene. V gave up 0 bases and J gave up 2 bases, with 9 bases separating them. The CDR3: CASSQERAFTDTQYF. The CDR3 bases are TGTGCCAGCAGCCAAGAACGGGCTTTCACAGATACGCAGTATTTT.

The chain carries TRBV10-3 and TRBJ2-1; no reliable D call. Germline V CDR1 and CDR2: ENHRY, SYGVKD. The CDR3 covers 13 residues. V gave up 7 bases and J gave up 8 bases, with 15 bases separating them. The CDR3 region is CAINKESTDEQFF. In DNA form, the CDR3 reads TGTGCCATCAACAAGGAGAGTACGGATGAGCAGTTCTTC.

The chain employs TRBV5-6 and TRBJ2-1; possible D gene TRBD1, 6 bases. Trimming took off 3 bases at V and 8 bases at J, with 9 bases between the two ends. Germline loops: CDR1 SGHDT, CDR2 YYEEEE. This CDR3 comprises 12 residues. Written as DNA, the CDR3 is TGTGCCAGCAGCTGGGGGCGGGATGAGCAGTTCTTC. Its protein product is CASSWGRDEQFF.